This T cell receptor (beta chain) stems from a study of blood T cell repertoires in COVID-19. Clones were sequenced by immunoSEQ multiplex PCR, and TCRdb holds only the in-frame ones, with some missing. The sample holds about 190,000 clones, about 86% seen once. This CDR3 contains 17 residues. Trimming pared 6 bases from V and 8 bases from J, leaving 25 bases between. CDR1 is LGHDT, CDR2 YNNKEL, per germline (reference sequence). Enrolled during active infection, Seattle patients were then followed longitudinally. The genes are TRBV3-1 (or the pseudogene TRBV3-2) and TRBJ1-4; D might be TRBD1 (5 bases). This receptor was taken from a woman aged 65 to 85 with COVID-19, enrolled during active disease. What was sequenced was peripheral blood. Here the CDR3 DNA reads TGTGCCAGCAGTAAAACTCTCGCAGGGTTTGGGTCCGAAAAACTGTTTTTT. This codes for CASSKTLAGFGSEKLFF.